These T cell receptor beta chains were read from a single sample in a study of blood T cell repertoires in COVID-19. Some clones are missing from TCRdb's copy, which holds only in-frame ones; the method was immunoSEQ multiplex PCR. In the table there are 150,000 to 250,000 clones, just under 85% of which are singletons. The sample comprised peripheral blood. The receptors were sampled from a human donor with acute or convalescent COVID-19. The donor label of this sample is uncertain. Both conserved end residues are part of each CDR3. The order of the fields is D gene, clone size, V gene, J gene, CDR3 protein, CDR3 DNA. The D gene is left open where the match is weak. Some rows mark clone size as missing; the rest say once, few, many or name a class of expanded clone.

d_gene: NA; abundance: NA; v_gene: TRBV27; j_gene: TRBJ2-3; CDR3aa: CASRPPWGGARTDTQYF; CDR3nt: TGTGCCAGCAGGCCTCCATGGGGGGGGGCACGCACAGATACGCAGTATTTT
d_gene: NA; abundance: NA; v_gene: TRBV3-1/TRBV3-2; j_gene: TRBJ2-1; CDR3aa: CASSHTSVDNEQFF; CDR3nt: TGTGCCAGCAGCCACACTAGTGTCGACAATGAGCAGTTCTTC
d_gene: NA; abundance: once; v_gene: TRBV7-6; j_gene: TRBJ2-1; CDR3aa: CASSTRPAMNEQFF; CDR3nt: TGTGCCAGCAGCACGCGGCCTGCCATGAATGAGCAGTTCTTC
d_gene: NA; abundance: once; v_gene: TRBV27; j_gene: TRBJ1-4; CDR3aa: CASTGTGRGNEKLFF; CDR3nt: TGTGCCAGCACAGGAACAGGGAGGGGTAATGAAAAACTGTTTTTT
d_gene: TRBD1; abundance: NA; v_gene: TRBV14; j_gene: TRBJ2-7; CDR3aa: CASSGHGTGGLEQYF; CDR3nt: TGTGCCAGCAGCGGACACGGGACAGGGGGCTTAGAGCAGTACTTC
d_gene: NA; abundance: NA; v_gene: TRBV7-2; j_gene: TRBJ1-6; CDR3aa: CASSLGPAGTSALHF; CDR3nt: TGTGCCAGCAGCTTAGGCCCGGCGGGCACCTCTGCCCTCCACTTT
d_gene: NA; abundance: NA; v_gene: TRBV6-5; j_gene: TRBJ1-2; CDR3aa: CASQGLSYGYTF; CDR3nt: TGTGCCAGCCAGGGTTTAAGTTATGGCTACACCTTC
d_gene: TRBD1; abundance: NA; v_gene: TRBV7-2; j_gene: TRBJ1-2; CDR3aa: CASSMDRERYGYTF; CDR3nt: TGTGCCAGCAGCATGGACAGGGAACGGTATGGCTACACCTTC
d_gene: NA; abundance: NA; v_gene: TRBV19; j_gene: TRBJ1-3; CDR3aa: CATGHRVGNTIYF; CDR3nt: TGTGCCACTGGACATAGGGTTGGAAACACCATATATTTT
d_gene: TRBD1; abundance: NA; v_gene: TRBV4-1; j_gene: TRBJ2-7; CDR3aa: CASSSVAGQGAYEQYF; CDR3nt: TGCGCCAGCAGCTCAGTGGCGGGACAGGGAGCCTACGAGCAGTACTTC
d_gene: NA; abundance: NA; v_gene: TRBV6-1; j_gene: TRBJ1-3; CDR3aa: CASSEALRGSGNTIYF; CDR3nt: TGTGCCAGCAGTGAAGCGCTCAGGGGCTCTGGAAACACCATATATTTT
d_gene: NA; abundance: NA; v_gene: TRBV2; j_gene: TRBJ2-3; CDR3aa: CASQKRSGSTDTQYF; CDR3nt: TGTGCCAGCCAGAAGAGAAGCGGGAGCACAGATACGCAGTATTTT
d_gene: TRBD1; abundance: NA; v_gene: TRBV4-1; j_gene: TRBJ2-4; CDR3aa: CASSQDLTGGQYF; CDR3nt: TGCGCCAGCAGCCAAGATTTAACAGGGGGACAGTACTTC
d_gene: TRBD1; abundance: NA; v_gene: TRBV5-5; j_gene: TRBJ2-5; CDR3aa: CASSLGVLLGGSQGETQYF; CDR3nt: TGTGCCAGCAGCTTGGGGGTCTTGCTAGGGGGCTCCCAGGGAGAGACCCAGTACTTC
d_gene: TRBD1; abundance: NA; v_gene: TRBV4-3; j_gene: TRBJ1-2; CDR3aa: CASSRGTGGNGYTF; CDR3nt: TGCGCCAGCAGCCGTGGGACAGGGGGGAATGGCTACACCTTC
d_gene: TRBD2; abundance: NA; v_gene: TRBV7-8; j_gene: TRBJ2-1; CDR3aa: CASSLARSASGSRYNEQFF; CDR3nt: TGTGCCAGCAGCTTAGCAAGGTCGGCTAGCGGGTCGAGGTACAATGAGCAGTTCTTC
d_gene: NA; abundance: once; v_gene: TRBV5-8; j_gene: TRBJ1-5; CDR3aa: CASSLESRGPGRVSQPQHF; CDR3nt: TGTGCCAGCAGCTTGGAATCCCGGGGGCCAGGGAGGGTGAGTCAGCCCCAGCATTTT
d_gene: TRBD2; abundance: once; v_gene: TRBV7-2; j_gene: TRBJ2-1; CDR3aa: CASSYGTSGNNEQFF; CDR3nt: TGTGCCAGCAGCTACGGGACTAGCGGGAACAATGAGCAGTTCTTC
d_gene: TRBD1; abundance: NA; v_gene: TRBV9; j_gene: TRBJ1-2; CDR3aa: CASSETGAGYTF; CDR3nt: TGTGCCAGCAGCGAGACAGGGGCCGGCTACACCTTC
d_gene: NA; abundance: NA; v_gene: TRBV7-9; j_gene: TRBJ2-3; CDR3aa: CASSGRDFSSGDTQYF; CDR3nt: TGTGCCAGCAGCGGACGGGACTTCAGCTCAGGAGATACGCAGTATTTT
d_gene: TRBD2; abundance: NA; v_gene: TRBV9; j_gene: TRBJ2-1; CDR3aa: CASSVQTIAGGTLHSEQFF; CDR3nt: TGTGCCAGCAGCGTCCAAACCATAGCGGGAGGAACGTTGCATAGTGAGCAGTTCTTC
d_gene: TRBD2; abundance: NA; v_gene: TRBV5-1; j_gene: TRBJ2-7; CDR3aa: CASSKSEGLAASYEQYF; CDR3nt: TGCGCCAGCAGCAAAAGTGAGGGACTAGCGGCCTCCTACGAGCAGTACTTC
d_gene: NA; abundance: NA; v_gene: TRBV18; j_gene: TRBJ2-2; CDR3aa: CASSPSTRNTGELFF; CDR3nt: TGTGCCAGCTCACCGAGTACGCGCAACACCGGGGAGCTGTTTTTT
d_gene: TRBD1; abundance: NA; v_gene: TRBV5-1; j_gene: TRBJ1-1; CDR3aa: CASSPRDRGSSEAFF; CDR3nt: TGCGCCAGCAGCCCTAGGGACAGGGGGAGTTCTGAAGCTTTCTTT
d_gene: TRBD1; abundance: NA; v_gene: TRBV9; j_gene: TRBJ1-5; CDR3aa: CASSAGQGYNQPQHF; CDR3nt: TGTGCCAGCAGCGCTGGACAGGGGTACAATCAGCCCCAGCATTTT
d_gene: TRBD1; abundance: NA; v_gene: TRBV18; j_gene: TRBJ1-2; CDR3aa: CASSPGQDYGYTF; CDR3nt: TGTGCCAGCTCACCCGGACAGGACTATGGCTACACCTTC